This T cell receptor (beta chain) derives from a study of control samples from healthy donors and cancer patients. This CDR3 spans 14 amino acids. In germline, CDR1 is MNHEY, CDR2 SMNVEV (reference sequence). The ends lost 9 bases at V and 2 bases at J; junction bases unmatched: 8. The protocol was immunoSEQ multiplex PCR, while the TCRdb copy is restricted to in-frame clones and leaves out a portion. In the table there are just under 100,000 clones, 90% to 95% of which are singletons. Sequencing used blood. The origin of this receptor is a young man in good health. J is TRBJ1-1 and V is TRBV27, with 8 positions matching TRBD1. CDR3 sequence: CASSVDRGNTEAFF. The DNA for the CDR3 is TGTGCCAGTTCAGTCGACAGGGGAAACACTGAAGCTTTCTTT.